Listed below are T cell receptor beta chains from one sample, sequenced in a study of blood T cell repertoires in COVID-19. This table comes from immunoSEQ multiplex PCR, and its TCRdb copy is limited to in-frame clones, with some not included. The table lists some 88,000 clones, roughly 77% of them singletons, with 20% to 25% in the top ten. Sequencing was done on a sample of peripheral blood. The receptors stem from a human donor in a cohort sampled during active COVID-19. Each CDR3 is given with its conserved first and last residue. Each record gives: clone size, J gene, D gene, V gene, CDR3 protein, CDR3 DNA. The D gene is left open where the match is weak. A row's size may be missing; if present it is once, few, many or a size class.

>NA|TRBJ2-1|NA|TRBV11-3
CASSLRVDNEQFF
TGTGCCAGCAGCCTCCGGGTTGACAATGAGCAGTTCTTC
>NA|TRBJ2-7|NA|TRBV19
CASSPTGVYYEQYF
TGTGCCAGTAGTCCTACGGGAGTCTACTACGAGCAGTACTTC
>NA|TRBJ2-7|NA|TRBV6-5
CASSPTGGGYEQYF
TGTGCCAGCAGTCCTACAGGGGGGGGTTACGAGCAGTACTTC
>NA|TRBJ2-6|NA|TRBV6-1
CASSERRLGSGANVLTF
TGTGCCAGCAGTGAGCGCAGGTTGGGCTCTGGGGCCAACGTCCTGACTTTC
>NA|TRBJ1-5|NA|TRBV3-1/TRBV3-2
CASSQGQLGNQPQHF
TGTGCCAGCAGCCAAGGCCAGTTGGGCAATCAGCCCCAGCATTTT
>NA|TRBJ1-2|NA|TRBV5-1
CASSTTPTGAGYGYTF
TGCGCCAGCAGCACTACCCCGACAGGTGCCGGCTATGGCTACACCTTC
>NA|TRBJ2-7|TRBD1|TRBV28
CASSPSDRVHHEQYF
TGTGCCAGCAGTCCGAGCGACAGGGTTCATCACGAGCAGTACTTC
>many|TRBJ2-7|NA|TRBV11-2
CASSLVEVSYEQYF
TGTGCCAGCAGCTTAGTGGAGGTTTCCTACGAGCAGTACTTC
>NA|TRBJ2-1|NA|TRBV2
CASQRASYNEQFF
TGTGCCAGTCAGCGGGCCTCCTACAATGAGCAGTTCTTC
>NA|TRBJ1-4|NA|TRBV4-3
CASSQDWGATNEKLFF
TGCGCCAGCAGCCAAGATTGGGGCGCAACTAATGAAAAACTGTTTTTT
>NA|TRBJ2-7|TRBD2|TRBV18
CASSLGTSGFREQYF
TGTGCCAGCTCACTGGGGACTAGCGGATTTCGGGAGCAGTACTTC
>NA|TRBJ2-7|TRBD2|TRBV5-6
CASSLGSGNEQYF
TGTGCCAGCAGCTTGGGTAGCGGGAACGAGCAGTACTTC
>NA|TRBJ2-7|TRBD1|TRBV4-3
CASSQSPGQYYEQYF
TGCGCCAGCAGCCAGTCCCCGGGACAGTACTACGAGCAGTACTTC
>NA|TRBJ1-5|NA|TRBV27
CASSPSDSYSNQPQHF
TGTGCCAGCAGTCCCTCGGACAGTTATAGCAATCAGCCCCAGCATTTT
>NA|TRBJ2-5|TRBD1|TRBV18
CASSQTGAETQYF
TGTGCCAGCTCGCAGACAGGGGCGGAGACCCAGTACTTC
>few|TRBJ2-7|TRBD2|TRBV5-4
CASSLPAGGEQYF
TGTGCCAGCAGCTTGCCAGCGGGAGGCGAGCAGTACTTC
>NA|TRBJ2-2|NA|TRBV7-3
CASSAVPGGSGELFF
TGTGCCAGCAGCGCAGTGCCAGGCGGGTCCGGGGAGCTGTTTTTT
>NA|TRBJ2-1|NA|TRBV18
CASSPPPRNEQFF
TGTGCCAGCTCACCCCCCCCTCGCAATGAGCAGTTCTTC
>NA|TRBJ2-5|NA|TRBV25-1
CASSLTVSRQTQYF
TGTGCCAGCAGCTTGACTGTTTCGAGACAGACCCAGTACTTC
>NA|TRBJ1-2|NA|TRBV5-5
CASSLSGRGANYGYTF
TGTGCCAGCAGCTTGTCCGGTCGCGGAGCTAACTATGGCTACACCTTC
>NA|TRBJ1-1|NA|TRBV5-1
CASSSRPGGNTEAFF
TGCGCCAGCAGCTCCCGACCGGGTGGGAACACTGAAGCTTTCTTT
>NA|TRBJ2-1|NA|TRBV5-1
CASSLEAGTGDEQFF
TGCGCCAGCAGCTTGGAAGCGGGCACCGGGGATGAGCAGTTCTTC
>NA|TRBJ1-2|NA|TRBV18
CASSAQTGISVYYGYTF
TGTGCCAGCAGCGCGCAAACAGGGATTTCAGTGTACTATGGCTACACCTTC
>NA|TRBJ2-3|NA|TRBV5-1
CASSSSLGTSTDTQYF
TGCGCCAGCAGCTCTTCCCTAGGGACTAGCACAGATACGCAGTATTTT
>NA|TRBJ2-4|NA|TRBV4-1
CASSSKSPETELAKNIQYF
TGCGCCAGCAGCTCAAAGAGTCCTGAGACAGAATTAGCCAAAAACATTCAGTACTTC
>few|TRBJ1-3|NA|TRBV5-1
CASSLDRYSGNTIYF
TGCGCCAGCAGCTTGGACAGGTACTCTGGAAACACCATATATTTT
>NA|TRBJ2-3|TRBD2|TRBV6-5
CASSWGGDTQYF
TGTGCCAGCAGTTGGGGAGGGGATACGCAGTATTTT